This T cell receptor beta chain stems from a study of PD-L1 blockade in urothelial cancer. CDR3 length equals 11 residues. Germline V gives CDR1 SGHAT, CDR2 FQNNGV. Trimming took 5 bases from V and 6 from J; bases not matched to a gene: 1. This clone was recorded once. TCRdb's table, derived via immunoSEQ multiplex PCR, lists solely in-frame clones and lacks some. The sample holds 43,000 or so clones; 80% are singletons and the top ten take around 15%. Stated time point: pretreatment peripheral blood. Sequences were derived from PBMCs, sampled around atezolizumab (anti-PD-L1) treatment. The receptor was derived from a man aged 55 to 70 with urothelial cancer. This rearrangement joins TRBV11-2 to TRBJ2-7, with 7 positions matching TRBD1. CDR3 sequence (DNA): TGTGCCAGCAGCGCAGGGGGCGAGCAGTACTTC. It translates to CASSAGGEQYF.